This T cell receptor (beta chain) was sequenced in a study of T cell repertoires in cytomegalovirus infection. One entry per CDR3 protein, called by TCRdb with MiXCR from the reads. The sample yields 110,000 to 150,000 distinct CDR3 sequences, 32% seen once. About this clonotype itself: Its antigen is still unknown.

Trimming removed 4 bases from V and 2 bases from J, with 12 bases in between. CDR3 size: 13 residues. Per germline, CDR1 SQVTM and CDR2 ANQGSEA. This sequence originates from a human donor in good health (CMV status not recorded). Some clones in this sample may be carry-over from other donors' samples. V and J are TRBV29-1 and TRBJ2-7, with D perhaps TRBD1 (5 bases). Material: CD8+ T cells from cultured PBMCs, obtained from culture after CMV antigen stimulation. This CDR3 is CSVVFPGPYEQYF. In DNA, the CDR3 is TGCAGCGTTGTCTTTCCAGGGCCCTACGAGCAGTACTTC.